Below, 29 T cell receptor beta chains from the same sample are listed, as sequenced in a study of cytomegalovirus exposure and HLA in healthy donors. PCR involved 60 Vbeta and 13 Jbeta primers. The data were produced by immunoSEQ multiplex PCR, yet TCRdb's version contains in-frame clones alone and is incomplete. Of about 120,000 clones detected, about 74% appear once; the ten largest clones hold about 4.9%. Specimen: PBMCs. These receptors originate from a man aged 30-40 years in good health and CMV-seropositive.

The genes are TRBV5-1 and TRBJ2-5, with D tentatively TRBD1 (6 bases). The CDR3 is made up of 14 amino acids. CDR1 is SGHRS, CDR2 YFSETQ, per germline. V lost 0 bases and J lost 5, with 11 bases in between. The CDR3 region is CASSLGGHRETQYF. CDR3 sequence (DNA): TGCGCCAGCAGCTTGGGGGGACACCGGGAGACCCAGTACTTC.

The chain couples TRBV7-3 to TRBJ2-7, with 9 bases that match TRBD1. The length of the CDR3 is 14 residues. The germline V gene has CDR1 SGHTA and CDR2 FQGTGA. V gave up 5 bases and J gave up 6 bases; unmatched junction bases: 8. The CDR3 nucleotides are TGTGCCAGCAGCCCACAGGGGGCCGTTAGCGAGCAGTACTTC. Translation: CASSPQGAVSEQYF.

In its sample, this clone was seen a few times. The gene calls are TRBV4-3 and TRBJ2-7; TRBD1 matches 7 bases. J gave up 3 bases and V 1 base, and 3 bases lay outside the gene matches. Germline CDR1 is LGHNA and CDR2 is YSLEER. CDR3 size: 14 residues. CDR3 coding DNA: TGCGCCAGCAGCCAAGGACAGGGAAACTACGAGCAGTACTTC. Amino acid sequence: CASSQGQGNYEQYF.

Only one count was recorded for this clone. This chain connects TRBV6-5 to TRBJ2-4; unclear D gene. Germline V gene lookup returns CDR1 MNHEY and CDR2 SVGAGI. The V and J ends lost 8 bases and 0 bases respectively, with 8 bases between them. The CDR3 spans 13 residues. The CDR3 spells CASGNLAKNIQYF. The DNA of the CDR3 is TGTGCCAGCGGCAATCTAGCCAAAAACATTCAGTACTTC.

This chain connects TRBV7-3 to TRBJ2-2, with 9 positions matching TRBD1. The CDR3 consists of 15 residues. Germline-derived CDR1 and CDR2 are SGHTA and FQGTGA. Trimming removed 5 bases from V and 7 bases from J; junction bases left unmatched: 8. Here the CDR3 DNA reads TGTGCCAGCAGCGTACGGACAGGGGTGGGCGGGGAGCTGTTTTTT. Protein product: CASSVRTGVGGELFF.

The V call is TRBV15, the J call TRBJ1-5; a possible D gene is TRBD1 (5 bases). This CDR3 contains 13 residues. Trimming left V 11 bases short and J 3 bases short, with 14 bases between. Germline lookup yields CDR1 LNHNV and CDR2 YYDKDF (reference sequence). This CDR3 reads CAPGRGANQPQHF. For the CDR3, the DNA is TGTGCCCCCGGCCGCGGGGCCAATCAGCCCCAGCATTTT.

This rearrangement joins TRBV30 to TRBJ1-4; D is possibly TRBD1 (5 bases). Trimming pared 3 bases from V and 3 bases from J, leaving 17 bases between. CDR3 size: 16 residues. Germline loops: CDR1 GTSNPN, CDR2 SVGIG (reference sequence). The CDR3 region has the DNA TGTGCCTGGAGCGGGGGTCACGAATCGGCTAATGAAAAACTGTTTTTT. It encodes CAWSGGHESANEKLFF.

The chain recombines TRBV7-2 with TRBJ2-5; D perhaps matches TRBD2 (5 bases). V lost 5 bases, J lost 1 base, and 14 bases lay in between. The V gene's germline CDR1 is SGHTA and CDR2 FQGNSA. The CDR3 sequence is 15 residues long. CDR3 in DNA: TGTGCCAGCAGCCGGGCTAGCCAGTCCCAAGAGACCCAGTACTTC. Translation gives CASSRASQSQETQYF. Supplemented by reference TRBV7-2 and TRBJ2-5, the full variable domain reads GAGVSQSPSNKVTEKGKDVELRCDPISGHTALYWYRQSLGQGLEFLIYFQGNSAPDKSGLPSDRFSAERTGGSVSTLTIQRTQQEDSAVYLCASSRASQSQETQYFGPGTRLLVL.

The chain combines TRBV30 with TRBJ1-4; TRBD1 aligns across 10 bases. The junction had 6 bases not matched to a gene; V was cut back by 3 bases and J by 8 bases. The CDR3 is made up of 14 amino acids. Germline loops: CDR1 GTSNPN, CDR2 SVGIG (reference sequence). CDR3 protein: CAWRTGGFGEKLFF. DNA for the CDR3: TGTGCCTGGAGGACAGGGGGCTTTGGGGAAAAACTGTTTTTT.

V is TRBV7-9 and J is TRBJ2-2; TRBD1 matches 7 bases. V shed 4 bases and J 5 bases; nucleotides not matched to a gene: 13. Germline V gene data show CDR1 as SEHNR and CDR2 as FQNEAQ (reference sequence). The CDR3 is 17 amino acids. Here the CDR3 reads CASSSSKQTGWTGELFF. CDR3 bases: TGTGCCAGCAGCTCATCGAAACAGACAGGGTGGACCGGGGAGCTGTTTTTT.

The V call is TRBV18, the J call TRBJ1-1; 7 positions agree with TRBD1. CDR3 length: 15 residues. Germline V gene lookup returns CDR1 KGHSH and CDR2 LQKENI. The V segment lost 3 bases and the J segment 0 bases; nucleotides outside the gene matches: 4. CDR3 nucleotides: TGTGCCAGCTCACCCAGGGACAGTATGAACACTGAAGCTTTCTTT. Residues: CASSPRDSMNTEAFF.

This chain uses TRBV7-7 with TRBJ2-2; TRBD1 is a possible D gene (5 bases). The CDR3 spans 15 residues. Germline V gene sequence: CDR1 SSHAT, CDR2 FNYEAQ (reference sequence). V was cut by 2 bases and J by 5 bases, with 12 bases left in between. CDR3 bases: TGTGCCAGCAGCTTAAGTGGGGCTGGGACCGGGGAGCTGTTTTTT. It codes for CASSLSGAGTGELFF.

The V gene is TRBV14, the J gene TRBJ2-6; TRBD1 is a possible D gene (5 bases). The V end lost 6 bases, the J end lost 8 bases, and 17 bases lay between the germline ends. Germline values: CDR1 SGHDN, CDR2 FVKESK. The length of the CDR3 is 15 residues. The CDR3 sequence: CASSQRRQLTNVLTF. For the CDR3, the DNA is TGTGCCAGCAGTCAGAGAAGACAGTTAACCAACGTCCTGACTTTC.

This clone was seen just once. This rearrangement joins TRBV10-3 to TRBJ2-1, with a tentative D call TRBD1 (5 bases). Germline CDR1 ENHRY, CDR2 SYGVKD. The CDR3 sequence is 14 residues long. Trimming took off 5 bases at V and 5 bases at J, with 13 bases between the two ends. This CDR3 reads CAISPGQGHNEQFF. The CDR3 DNA sequence: TGTGCCATCAGTCCCGGGCAGGGCCACAATGAGCAGTTCTTC.

The chain joins TRBV2 to TRBJ2-5; TRBD1 aligns across 7 bases. The end of the DNA fits TRBJ2-7 better, so the J call may be wrong. This CDR3 comprises 15 residues. Per germline, CDR1 SNHLY and CDR2 FYNNEI. The CDR3: CASSERTGYSYEQYF. Here the CDR3 DNA reads TGTGCCAGCAGTGAACGGACAGGATACTCCTACGAGCAGTACTTC.

This chain connects TRBV4-1 to TRBJ2-7; 8 bases match TRBD2. V shed 4 bases and J 5 bases; nucleotides not matched to a gene: 7. This CDR3 contains 14 residues. Germline-derived CDR1 and CDR2 are MGHRA and YSYEKL. In nucleotides, the CDR3 is TGCGCCAGCAGCCCACCCGGGAGGGACAACGAGCAGTACTTC. It yields the protein CASSPPGRDNEQYF.

The CDR3 bases are TGTGCCAGCAGTCCGAAGCGACGGAGCTCTGGGGCCAACGTCCTGACTTTC. This sequence encodes CASSPKRRSSGANVLTF. The chain has TRBV28 and TRBJ2-6; D not certain. This CDR3 comprises 17 residues. Trimming pared 5 bases from V and 0 bases from J, leaving 14 bases between. Per germline, CDR1 MDHEN and CDR2 SYDVKM. Full variable domain (rest looked up from reference TRBV28 and TRBJ2-6): DVKVTQSSRYLVKRTGEKVFLECVQDMDHENMFWYRQDPGLGLRLIYFSYDVKMKEKGDIPEGYSVSREKKERFSLILESASTNQTSMYLCASSPKRRSSGANVLTFGAGSRLTVL.

This rearrangement joins TRBV4-2 to TRBJ1-2, with 7 bases fitting TRBD1. The V and J ends lost 4 bases and 3 bases, in that order; junction bases with no gene match: 5. CDR1 LGHNA and CDR2 YNFKEQ come from the germline V gene. This CDR3 region has 14 residues. The CDR3 sequence: CASSRSQGDYGYTF. Written as DNA, the CDR3 is TGTGCCAGCAGCCGCAGCCAGGGGGACTATGGCTACACCTTC.

V gene TRBV5-6 combines with J gene TRBJ2-3, with D unclear. The V and J ends lost 4 bases and 1 base respectively, with 7 bases between them. CDR1 and CDR2 from the germline V gene are SGHDT and YYEEEE. The CDR3 is 13 amino acids. This chain's CDR3 is CASSLGGTDTQYF. The DNA of the CDR3 is TGTGCCAGCAGCCTCGGTGGCACAGATACGCAGTATTTT.

This clone was detected only a few times. The V and J genes are TRBV5-6 and TRBJ1-1, with no clear D. The CDR3 has 13 residues. Deletions cut 4 bases from V and 0 bases from J, with 7 bases between. Per germline, CDR1 SGHDT and CDR2 YYEEEE. CDR3 coding DNA: TGTGCCAGCAGCCCGTCGGTGAACACTGAAGCTTTCTTT. This codes for CASSPSVNTEAFF. The full variable domain, in which reference TRBV5-6 and TRBJ1-1 provide the parts outside the CDR3, is DAGVTQSPTHLIKTRGQQVTLRCSPKSGHDTVSWYQQALGQGPQFIFQYYEEEERQRGNFPDRFSGHQFPNYSSELNVNALLLGDSALYLCASSPSVNTEAFFGQGTRLTVV.

The V gene is TRBV7-9, the J gene TRBJ2-2; D gene ambiguous. This CDR3 contains 19 residues. V was cut by 5 bases and J by 2 bases, with 24 bases left in between. Per the germline V gene, CDR1 is SEHNR and CDR2 is FQNEAQ (reference sequence). This chain's CDR3 is CASSNNLLLGPSNTGELFF. The CDR3 nucleotides read TGTGCCAGCAGCAACAACCTACTCCTTGGCCCTAGTAACACCGGGGAGCTGTTTTTT. Full variable domain (missing parts from reference TRBV7-9 and TRBJ2-2): DTGVSQNPRHKITKRGQNVTFRCDPISEHNRLYWYRQTLGQGPEFLTYFQNEAQLEKSRLLSDRFSAERPKGSFSTLEIQRTEQGDSAMYLCASSNNLLLGPSNTGELFFGEGSRLTVL.

This chain links TRBV4-2 with TRBJ2-1; 12 nucleotides align to TRBD2. Germline lookup yields CDR1 LGHNA and CDR2 YNFKEQ. With V trimmed by 5 bases and J by 7 bases, 9 bases remained unmatched. The CDR3 sequence is 16 residues long. The DNA for the CDR3 is TGTGCCAGCAGCTACCGGGCTAGCGGGGGGGCGAATGAGCAGTTCTTC. Translated: CASSYRASGGANEQFF.

V usage is TRBV27 and J usage is TRBJ1-6, with 7 bases identical to TRBD1. J lost 5 bases, V lost 3 bases, and 4 bases had no gene match. CDR1 is MNHEY, CDR2 SMNVEV, per germline (reference sequence). There are 15 residues in the CDR3. The CDR3 loop is CASSFTGANNSPLHF. The CDR3 coding sequence is TGTGCCAGCAGTTTTACAGGGGCGAATAATTCACCCCTCCACTTT.

The V gene is TRBV7-2, the J gene TRBJ2-2; D remains unclear. This CDR3 region has 12 residues. V lost 5 bases to trimming and J lost 3 bases, with 4 bases between them. The germline V gene has CDR1 SGHTA and CDR2 FQGNSA. In DNA form, the CDR3 reads TGTGCCAGCAGCAGCGACACCGGGGAGCTGTTTTTT. Amino acid sequence: CASSSDTGELFF. Full variable domain (outside the CDR3, taken from reference TRBV7-2 and TRBJ2-2): GAGVSQSPSNKVTEKGKDVELRCDPISGHTALYWYRQSLGQGLEFLIYFQGNSAPDKSGLPSDRFSAERTGGSVSTLTIQRTQQEDSAVYLCASSSDTGELFFGEGSRLTVL.

V usage is TRBV1 and J usage is TRBJ2-3; the tabulated D call, TRBD1, remains unverified against the DNA. TRBV1 is reported as a pseudogene. The CDR3 is 12 residues long. CDR3 residues: CTSSQASDTQYF. DNA for the CDR3: TGCACCAGCAGCCAAGCATCAGATACGCAGTATTTT.

The chain combines TRBV6-1 with TRBJ1-2; 10 nucleotides match TRBD1. The V segment lost 6 bases and the J segment 6 bases; nucleotides outside the gene matches: 4. Germline CDR1 is MNHNS and CDR2 is SASEGT. The CDR3 runs to 13 residues. The CDR3 here is CASSLDRGDGYTF. The CDR3, as DNA: TGTGCCAGCAGCTTGGACAGGGGGGATGGCTACACCTTC.

The V call is TRBV5-6, the J call TRBJ2-4; possibly TRBD1 for D (5 bases). This CDR3 has 17 amino acids. V lost 0 bases, J lost 0 bases, and 13 bases lay in between. CDR1 is SGHDT, CDR2 YYEEEE, per germline. The CDR3 loop is CASSLGRQLLAKNIQYF. In DNA form, the CDR3 reads TGTGCCAGCAGCTTGGGGCGACAGCTATTAGCCAAAAACATTCAGTACTTC. Combining the CDR3 with reference TRBV5-6 and TRBJ2-4 gives the whole variable domain DAGVTQSPTHLIKTRGQQVTLRCSPKSGHDTVSWYQQALGQGPQFIFQYYEEEERQRGNFPDRFSGHQFPNYSSELNVNALLLGDSALYLCASSLGRQLLAKNIQYFGAGTRLSVL.

V and J are TRBV15 and TRBJ2-2, with a possible D match to TRBD2 (5 bases). The CDR3 sequence is 15 residues long. The germline gives CDR1 LNHNV, CDR2 YYDKDF (reference sequence). V was cut by 0 bases and J by 2 bases, with 7 bases left in between. Here the CDR3 reads CATSRDRGNTGELFF. CDR3 in DNA: TGTGCCACCAGCAGAGATCGGGGTAACACCGGGGAGCTGTTTTTT.

The rearrangement joins TRBV15 to TRBJ2-1; D possibly corresponds to TRBD2 (6 bases). The germline V gene encodes CDR1 LNHNV and CDR2 YYDKDF (reference sequence). Trimming shortened V by 0 bases and J by 9 bases, and 12 bases separated the two germline ends. The CDR3 loop spans 14 amino acids. CDR3 region: CATSREGGWGEQFF. Here the CDR3 DNA reads TGTGCCACCAGCAGAGAAGGAGGGTGGGGTGAGCAGTTCTTC.